Detailed here is one TCR beta chain. Its antigen is currently unknown. This sample is part of a study of cytomegalovirus exposure and HLA in healthy donors. Whole-study context: Earlier, roughly 120 million unique TCR beta sequences were recovered from around 190 million T cells by an analysis.

With 60 Vbeta and 13 Jbeta primers, the PCR was carried out. The assay was immunoSEQ multiplex PCR, and TCRdb's table has in-frame clones only and misses some. The sample contains more than 80,000 clones, about 85% of which appear only once. The CDR3 contains 13 residues. Trimming cost V 3 bases and J 0 bases, with 8 bases left between them. Germline CDR1 is SQVTM and CDR2 is ANQGSEA. Notes on the study in general: In a later analysis, TCR beta V- and J-gene trimming showed a link to a missense DCLRE1C variant.

The sequencing input was PBMCs. V gene TRBV29-1 combines with J gene TRBJ1-2; D is unclear. The source is a female donor in good health and CMV-seropositive. The chain's CDR3 is CSVEVSANYGYTF. The CDR3 DNA reads TGCAGCGTTGAGGTTTCAGCTAACTATGGCTACACCTTC.